This T cell receptor (beta chain) is drawn from a study of blood T cell repertoires in COVID-19 (TCRdb year 2020). Some background on the complete study: Samples covering the acute and convalescent phases of COVID-19 were provided by collaborators in the United States, Italy and Spain. The prospective study material was composed of cDNA or gDNA derived from T cells, B-cell-depleted T cells, or PBMCs. Subjects who had been exposed to COVID-19, were actively infected with it, or had recovered from it provided the deeply sampled blood TCRbeta repertoires that made up the dataset. The repertoires were made available in a free public database intended to serve as a resource for research on the immune response to SARS-CoV-2. The samples were drawn from two sources: the first 160 participants of the ongoing ImmuneRACE study, and over 1,000 subjects contributed by 6 global collaborators. A de-identified subject ID, COVID-19 status, age in years and sex were almost always included in the sample metadata. Where available, HLA class I and class II types were taken from metadata supplied by the sample provider and were not determined by assay-based typing. The full study reports these points: Clinical and demographic metadata were provided uncurated, with the amount varying by source and participant.

On this clone: Its antigen specificity is not known. No base qualities exist here, and no much larger clone lies one base off it.

The CDR3 starts with the cysteine, ends with the phenylalanine, and has 15 residues. CDR3 DNA only is kept here, 45 bases in frame from base 1. Per the germline V gene, SGHAT is the CDR1 and FQNNGV is the CDR2. V has 0 bases trimmed and J has 4 bases trimmed; junction bases matching no gene number 6. Participants in the prospective study were enrolled through a virtual design, were aged about 18 to 90 years, and lived in roughly 26 United States geographic areas. In the prospective study, participants were assigned to cohorts based on the clinical history participants reported in a screening survey and a study questionnaire. For ImmuneRACE Cohort 3, a participant was defined as recovered based on two consecutive negative NP/OP PCR tests, clearance by a healthcare professional, or resolution of symptoms. Mobile phlebotomists in the prospective study collected whole blood, serum and a nasopharyngeal or oropharyngeal swab from every participant. Additional blood draws and questionnaires over a roughly two-month period could optionally be provided by prospective study participants. Before DNA extraction, prospective study blood samples were shipped either frozen or at room temperature.

TCRbeta CDR3 regions were amplified from genomic DNA using the immunoSEQ Assay, a bias-controlled multiplex PCR. The paper's processing steps were these. The number of nucleated cells in each sample was estimated by amplification of reference gene primers within the assay. Sequence reads were collapsed and filtered to measure the absolute abundance of every unique TCRbeta CDR3 rearrangement. For each sample, productive Simpson clonality was calculated by taking the square root of Simpson's diversity index across productive rearrangements. TCRdb retrieved this table from immuneACCESS and kept in-frame rearrangements only. Not all clones are present; in checked studies, unresolved V genes account for under half, and no reason is known for the remainder. For V, J and clone size, that table is used; D and trimming come from the DNA. The table for this sample lists approximately 470,000 clones; about 85% of them were counted only once. 0.65% to 0.9% of the sample comes from the top ten.

The sample consisted of PBMCs or T cells enriched from blood (not recorded which). The chain joins TRBV11-2 to TRBJ2-7; TRBD1 agrees with 7 junctional bases. The origin of this receptor is a woman aged 18-35 years who had recovered from COVID-19. The sequence in DNA is TGTGCCAGCAGCTTAGATCGGGACAGATCATACGAGCAGTACTTC. Its coded protein is CASSLDRDRSYEQYF.